This passage covers 9 T cell receptor beta chains from one sample sequenced in a study of OX40 agonist ivuxolimab in advanced cancers. Assay: immunoSEQ multiplex PCR; the TCRdb copy retains only in-frame clones and omits some. This sample carries 31,000 or so clones, 85% to 95% of them seen once, and the ten largest clones take around 5%. Source: CD4+ or CD8+ T cells sorted from blood, taken in a trial of the OX40 agonist ivuxolimab. Receptors were obtained from an adult with an advanced solid tumor such as melanoma, head and neck, liver or kidney cancer.

The rearrangement links TRBV6-5 to TRBJ2-7; D is possibly TRBD1 (5 bases). This CDR3 spans 13 amino acids. Germline V gives CDR1 MNHEY, CDR2 SVGAGI. Trimming removed 0 bases from V and 9 bases from J, with 12 bases in between. CDR3 nucleotides: TGTGCCAGCAGTTACTCGAAGGGGCGCGGGCAGTACTTC. Amino acids: CASSYSKGRGQYF.

CDR3 nucleotide sequence: TGTGCCACCGTCCCAACTGAAGCTTTCTTT. The encoded protein is CATVPTEAFF. The J gene is TRBJ1-1, the V gene TRBV2; no reliable D call. The V gene's germline CDR1 is SNHLY and CDR2 FYNNEI. V was cut by 10 bases and J by 5 bases, with 8 bases left in between. There are 10 residues in the CDR3.

The chain links TRBV7-9 to TRBJ1-5; D gene uncertain. Trimming removed 2 bases at V and 3 bases at J, with 17 bases between. Germline V gene sequence: CDR1 SEHNR, CDR2 FQNEAQ (reference sequence). The CDR3 length is 17 residues. CDR3 DNA: TGTGCCAGCAGCTTATCGGTAGGAGGTTCGGTCAATCAGCCCCAGCATTTT. This sequence encodes CASSLSVGGSVNQPQHF.

On this clone: At one of its ends the junction is not consistent with the germline gene, which may arise from a read error. This same CDR3 is encoded by further DNA sequences in the sample. J is TRBJ1-6 and V is TRBV5-6, with TRBD1 identical over 11 bases. Germline V gives CDR1 SGHDT, CDR2 YYEEEE. The CDR3 loop spans 17 amino acids. The CDR3 loop is CASSLAGTGGFRSPLHF. The CDR3 DNA reads TGTGCCAGCAGCTTGGCAGGGACAGGGGGATTTCGTTCACCTCTCCACTTT.

This chain connects TRBV13 to TRBJ2-1; the match to TRBD1 covers 10 bases. This CDR3 spans 16 amino acids. Germline CDR1 reads PRHDT; CDR2 reads FYEKMQ (reference sequence). With 5 bases clipped from V and 4 bases from J, the junction kept 8 bases outside the gene matches. The DNA for the CDR3 is TGTGCCAGCAGCGCCCGGGGACAGGGGATATACAATGAGCAGTTCTTC. Amino acid sequence: CASSARGQGIYNEQFF.

The CDR3 sequence is CASSQDSADRDTEAFF. CDR3 nucleotide sequence: TGCGCCAGCAGCCAAGATTCCGCAGATCGAGACACTGAAGCTTTCTTT. The chain links TRBV4-1 to TRBJ1-1, with no clear D. This CDR3 is 16 amino acids long. Trimming stripped 0 bases from V and 3 bases from J, with 14 bases between. CDR1 is MGHRA and CDR2 is YSYEKL in the germline V gene.

This chain joins TRBV6-5 and TRBJ1-5, with 8 bases identical to TRBD1. V was clipped by 0 bases and J by 7 bases; unmatched bases: 5. Germline CDR1 MNHEY, CDR2 SVGAGI. This CDR3 has 15 amino acids. As DNA, the CDR3 is TGTGCCAGCAGTTACTCGAGGACAGGGAACCAGCCCCAGCATTTT. It yields the protein CASSYSRTGNQPQHF.

The genes are TRBV6-5 and TRBJ2-7, with a tentative D call TRBD2 (6 bases). The CDR3 has 14 amino acids. CDR1 MNHEY and CDR2 SVGAGI come from the germline V gene. The ends were cut back, 0 bases at V and 7 bases at J, with 13 bases in the middle. The CDR3 DNA sequence: TGTGCCAGCAGTTACTCGGACTCCCGGGGGGAGCAGTACGTC. Its protein is CASSYSDSRGEQYV.

In nucleotides, the CDR3 is TGTGCCAGCGGAGCCCCCTCCGGACAGGGGAGCTCCTACGAGCAGTACTTC. This translates into CASGAPSGQGSSYEQYF. This chain links TRBV2 with TRBJ2-7, with 9 bases identical to TRBD1. The CDR3 consists of 17 residues. V gave up 8 bases and J gave up 0 bases; unmatched junction bases: 14. Germline V lookup: CDR1 SNHLY, CDR2 FYNNEI.